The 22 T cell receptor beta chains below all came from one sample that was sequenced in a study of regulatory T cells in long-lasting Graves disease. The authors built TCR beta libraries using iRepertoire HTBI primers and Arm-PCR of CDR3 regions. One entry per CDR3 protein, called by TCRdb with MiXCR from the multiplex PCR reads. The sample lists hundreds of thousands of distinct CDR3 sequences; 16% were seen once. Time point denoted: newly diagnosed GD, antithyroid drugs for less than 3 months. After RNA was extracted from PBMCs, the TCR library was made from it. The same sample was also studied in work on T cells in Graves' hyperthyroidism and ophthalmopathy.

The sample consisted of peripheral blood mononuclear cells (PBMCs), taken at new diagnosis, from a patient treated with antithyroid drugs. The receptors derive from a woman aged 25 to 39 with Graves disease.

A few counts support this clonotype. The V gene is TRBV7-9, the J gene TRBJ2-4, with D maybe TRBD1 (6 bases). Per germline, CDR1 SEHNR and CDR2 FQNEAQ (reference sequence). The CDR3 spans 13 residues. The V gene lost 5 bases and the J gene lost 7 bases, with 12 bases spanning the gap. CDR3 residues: CASSRPQGNIQYF. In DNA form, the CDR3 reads TGTGCCAGCAGCCGCCCCCAGGGGAACATTCAGTACTTC. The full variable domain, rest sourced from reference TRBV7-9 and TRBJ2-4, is DTGVSQNPRHKITKRGQNVTFRCDPISEHNRLYWYRQTLGQGPEFLTYFQNEAQLEKSRLLSDRFSAERPKGSFSTLEIQRTEQGDSAMYLCASSRPQGNIQYFGAGTRLSVL.

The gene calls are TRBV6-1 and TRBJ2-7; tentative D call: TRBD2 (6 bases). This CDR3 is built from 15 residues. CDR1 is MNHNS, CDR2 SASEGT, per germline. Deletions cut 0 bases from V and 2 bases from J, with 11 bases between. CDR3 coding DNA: TGTGCCAGCAGTGAAGCGGGTAGCGGAACCTACGAGCAGTACTTC. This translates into CASSEAGSGTYEQYF.

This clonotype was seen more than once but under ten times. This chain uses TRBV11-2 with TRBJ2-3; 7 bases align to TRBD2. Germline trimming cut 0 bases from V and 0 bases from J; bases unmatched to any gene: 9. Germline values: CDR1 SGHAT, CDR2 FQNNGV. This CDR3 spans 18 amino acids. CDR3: CASSLDTFSGTSTDTQYF. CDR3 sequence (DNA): TGTGCCAGCAGCTTAGATACCTTCAGCGGGACTAGCACAGATACGCAGTATTTT.

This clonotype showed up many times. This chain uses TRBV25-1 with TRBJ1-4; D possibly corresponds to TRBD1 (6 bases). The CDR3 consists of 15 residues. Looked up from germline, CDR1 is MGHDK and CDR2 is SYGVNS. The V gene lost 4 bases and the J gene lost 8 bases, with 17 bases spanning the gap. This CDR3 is CASSGNDAGDEKLFF. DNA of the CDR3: TGTGCCAGCAGTGGAAATGACGCAGGGGACGAAAAACTGTTTTTT.

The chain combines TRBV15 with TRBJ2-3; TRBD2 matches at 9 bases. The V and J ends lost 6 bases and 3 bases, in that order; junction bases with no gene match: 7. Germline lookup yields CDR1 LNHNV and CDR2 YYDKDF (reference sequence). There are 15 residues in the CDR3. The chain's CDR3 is CATRVTREGTDTQYF. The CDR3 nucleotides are TGTGCCACCAGGGTCACGCGGGAGGGTACAGATACGCAGTATTTT.

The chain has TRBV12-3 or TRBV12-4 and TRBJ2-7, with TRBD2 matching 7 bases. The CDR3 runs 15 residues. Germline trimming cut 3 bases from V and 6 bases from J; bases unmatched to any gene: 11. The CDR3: CASSLGGSGSGEQYF. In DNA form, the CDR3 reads TGTGCCAGCAGTTTGGGCGGGAGTGGTTCGGGCGAGCAGTACTTC.

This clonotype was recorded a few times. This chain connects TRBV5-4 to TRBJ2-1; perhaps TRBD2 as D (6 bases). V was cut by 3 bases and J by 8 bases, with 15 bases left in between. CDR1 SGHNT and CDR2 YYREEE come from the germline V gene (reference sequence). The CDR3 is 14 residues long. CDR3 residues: CASSSEGRGHEQFF. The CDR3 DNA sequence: TGTGCCAGCAGCTCGGAGGGTAGAGGCCATGAGCAGTTCTTC.

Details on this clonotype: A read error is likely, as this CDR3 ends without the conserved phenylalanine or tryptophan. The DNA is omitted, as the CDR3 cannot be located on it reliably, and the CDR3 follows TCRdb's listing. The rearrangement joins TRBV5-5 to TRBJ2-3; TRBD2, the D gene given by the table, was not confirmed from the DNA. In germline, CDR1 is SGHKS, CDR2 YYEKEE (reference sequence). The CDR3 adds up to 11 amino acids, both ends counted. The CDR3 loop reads CASYTGPLEYL.

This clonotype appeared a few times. In nucleotides, the CDR3 is TGTGCCAGCAGCTTGACAGGGTCTGAAGCTTTCTTT. Translating gives CASSLTGSEAFF. The chain has TRBV7-6 and TRBJ1-1; 7 bases map to TRBD1. V trimming: 3 bases; J trimming: 6 bases; junction bases outside the gene matches: 1. Germline CDR1 SGHVS, CDR2 FNYEAQ. The length of the CDR3 is 12 residues. Combining the CDR3 with reference TRBV7-6 and TRBJ1-1 gives the whole variable domain GAGVSQSPRYKVTKRGQDVALRCDPISGHVSLYWYRQALGQGPEFLTYFNYEAQQDKSGLPNDRFSAERPEGSISTLTIQRTEQRDSAMYRCASSLTGSEAFFGQGTRLTVV.

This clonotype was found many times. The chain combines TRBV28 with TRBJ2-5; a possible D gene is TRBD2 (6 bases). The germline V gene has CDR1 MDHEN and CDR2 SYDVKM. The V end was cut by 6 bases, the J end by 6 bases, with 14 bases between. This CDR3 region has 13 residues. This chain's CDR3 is CASRPEGRQTQYF. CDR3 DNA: TGTGCCAGCAGACCCGAAGGGAGGCAGACCCAGTACTTC.

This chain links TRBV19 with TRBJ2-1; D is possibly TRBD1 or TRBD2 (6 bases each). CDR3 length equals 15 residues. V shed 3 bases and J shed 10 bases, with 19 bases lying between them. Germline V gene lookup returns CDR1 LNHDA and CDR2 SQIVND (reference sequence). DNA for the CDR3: TGTGCCAGTAGTATCGGGGGACACCCTGGCGAGGAGCAGTTCTTC. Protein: CASSIGGHPGEEQFF.

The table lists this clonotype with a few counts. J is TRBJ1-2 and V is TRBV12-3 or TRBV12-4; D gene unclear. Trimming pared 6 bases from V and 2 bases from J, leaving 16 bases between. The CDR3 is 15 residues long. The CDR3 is CASRTIGPGNYGYTF. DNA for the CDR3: TGTGCCAGCAGGACGATAGGGCCCGGAAACTATGGCTACACCTTC.

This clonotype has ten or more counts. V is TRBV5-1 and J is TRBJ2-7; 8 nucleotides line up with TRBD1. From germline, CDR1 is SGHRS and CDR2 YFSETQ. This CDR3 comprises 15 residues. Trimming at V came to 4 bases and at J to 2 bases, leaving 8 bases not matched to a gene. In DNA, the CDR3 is TGCGCCAGCAGCGACCGGGACAGGACCACCTACGAGCAGTACTTC. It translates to CASSDRDRTTYEQYF.

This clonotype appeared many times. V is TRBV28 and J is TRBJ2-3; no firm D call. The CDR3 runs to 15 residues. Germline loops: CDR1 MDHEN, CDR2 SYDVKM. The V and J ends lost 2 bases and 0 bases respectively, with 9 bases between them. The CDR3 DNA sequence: TGTGCCAGCAGTTTAGGCGTCACTAGCACAGATACGCAGTATTTT. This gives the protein CASSLGVTSTDTQYF.

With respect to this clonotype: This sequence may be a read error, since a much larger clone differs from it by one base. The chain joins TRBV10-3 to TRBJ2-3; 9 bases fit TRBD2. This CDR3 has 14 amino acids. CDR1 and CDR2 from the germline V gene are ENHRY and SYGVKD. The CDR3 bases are TGTGGCATCAGTGCGGGAGGGCGGGGAGATACGCAGTATTTT. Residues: CGISAGGRGDTQYF.

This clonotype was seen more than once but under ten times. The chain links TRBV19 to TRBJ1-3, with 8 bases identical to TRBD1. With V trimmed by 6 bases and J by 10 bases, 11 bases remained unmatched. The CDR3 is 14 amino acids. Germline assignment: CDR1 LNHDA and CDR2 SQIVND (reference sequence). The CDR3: CASRTGEAVGTIYF. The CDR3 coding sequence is TGTGCCAGTAGGACAGGGGAAGCCGTTGGGACCATATATTTT.

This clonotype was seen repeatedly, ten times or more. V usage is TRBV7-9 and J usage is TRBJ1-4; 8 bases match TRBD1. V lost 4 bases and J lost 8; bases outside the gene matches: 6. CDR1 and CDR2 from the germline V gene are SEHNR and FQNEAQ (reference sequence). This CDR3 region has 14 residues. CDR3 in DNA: TGTGCCAGCAGCTACGGACAGGGAGGAGAAAAACTGTTTTTT. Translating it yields CASSYGQGGEKLFF.

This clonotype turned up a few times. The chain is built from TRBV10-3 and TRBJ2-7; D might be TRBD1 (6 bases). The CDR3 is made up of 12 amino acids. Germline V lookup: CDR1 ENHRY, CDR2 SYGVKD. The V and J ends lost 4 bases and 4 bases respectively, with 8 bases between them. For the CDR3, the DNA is TGTGCCATCAGTGGACAGGTTTACGAGCAGTACTTC. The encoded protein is CAISGQVYEQYF.

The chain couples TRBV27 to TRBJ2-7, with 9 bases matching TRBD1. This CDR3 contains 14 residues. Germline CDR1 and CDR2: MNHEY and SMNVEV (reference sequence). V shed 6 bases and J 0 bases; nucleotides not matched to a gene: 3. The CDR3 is CASRRTGDSYEQYF. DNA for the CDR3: TGTGCCAGCAGGAGGACAGGGGACTCCTACGAGCAGTACTTC.

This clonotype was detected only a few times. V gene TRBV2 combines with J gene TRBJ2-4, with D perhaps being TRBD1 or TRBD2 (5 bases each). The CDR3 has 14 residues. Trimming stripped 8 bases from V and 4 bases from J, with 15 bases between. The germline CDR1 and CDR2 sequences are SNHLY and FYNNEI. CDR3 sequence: CASAKRDGKNIQYF. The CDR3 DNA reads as TGTGCCAGCGCTAAAAGGGACGGAAAAAACATTCAGTACTTC. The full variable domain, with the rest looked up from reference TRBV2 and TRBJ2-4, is EPEVTQTPSHQVTQMGQEVILRCVPISNHLYFYWYRQILGQKVEFLVSFYNNEISEKSEIFDDQFSVERPDGSNFTLKIRSTKLEDSAMYFCASAKRDGKNIQYFGAGTRLSVL.

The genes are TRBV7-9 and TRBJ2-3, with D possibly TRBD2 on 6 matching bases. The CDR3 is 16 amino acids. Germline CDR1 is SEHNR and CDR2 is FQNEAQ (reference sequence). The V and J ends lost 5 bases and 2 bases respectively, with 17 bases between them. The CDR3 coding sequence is TGTGCCAGCAGCCCACCACCGGGACTCGTCACAGATACGCAGTATTTT. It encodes CASSPPPGLVTDTQYF.

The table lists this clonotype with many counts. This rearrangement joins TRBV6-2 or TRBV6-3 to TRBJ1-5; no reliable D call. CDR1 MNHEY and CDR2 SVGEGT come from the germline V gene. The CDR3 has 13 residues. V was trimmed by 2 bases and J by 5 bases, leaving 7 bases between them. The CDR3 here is CASSYTQYQPQHF. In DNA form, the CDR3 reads TGTGCCAGCAGTTACACCCAATATCAGCCCCAGCATTTT.